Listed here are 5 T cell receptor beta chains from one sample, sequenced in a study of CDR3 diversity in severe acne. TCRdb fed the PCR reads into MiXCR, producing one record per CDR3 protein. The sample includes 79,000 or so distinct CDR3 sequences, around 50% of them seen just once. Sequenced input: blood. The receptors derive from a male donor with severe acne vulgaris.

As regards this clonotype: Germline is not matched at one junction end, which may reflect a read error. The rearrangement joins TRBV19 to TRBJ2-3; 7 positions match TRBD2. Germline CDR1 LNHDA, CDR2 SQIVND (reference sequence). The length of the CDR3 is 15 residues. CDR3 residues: CASSVDGRGVDTQYF. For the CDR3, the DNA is TGTGCCAGTAGTGTAGATGGCCGGGGGGTGGATACGCAGTATTTT. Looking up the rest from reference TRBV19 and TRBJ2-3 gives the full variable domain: DGGITQSPKYLFRKEGQNVTLSCEQNLNHDAMYWYRQDPGQGLRLIYYSQIVNDFQKGDIAEGYSVSREKKESFPLTVTSAQKNPTAFYLCASSVDGRGVDTQYFGPGTRLTVL.

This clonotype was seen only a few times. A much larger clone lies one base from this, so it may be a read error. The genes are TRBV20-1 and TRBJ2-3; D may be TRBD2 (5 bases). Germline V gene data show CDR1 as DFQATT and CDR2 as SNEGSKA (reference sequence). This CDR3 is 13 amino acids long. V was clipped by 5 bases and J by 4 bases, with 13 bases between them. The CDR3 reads CSAPLSRADTQYF. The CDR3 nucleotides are TGCAGTGCTCCATTATCGAGGGCAGATACGCAGTATTTT.

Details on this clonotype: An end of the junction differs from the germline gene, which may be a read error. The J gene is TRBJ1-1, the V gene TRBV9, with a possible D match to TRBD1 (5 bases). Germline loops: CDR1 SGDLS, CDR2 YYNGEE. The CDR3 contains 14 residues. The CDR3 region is CASSVAGDYAEAFF. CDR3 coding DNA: TGTGCAAGCAGCGTAGCGGGGGATTACGCTGAAGCTTTCTTT.

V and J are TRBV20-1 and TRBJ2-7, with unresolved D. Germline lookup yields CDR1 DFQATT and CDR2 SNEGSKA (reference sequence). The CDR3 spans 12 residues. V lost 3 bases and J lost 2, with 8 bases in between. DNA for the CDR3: TGCAGTGCTAGGGACGGTACCTACGAGCAGTACTTC. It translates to CSARDGTYEQYF.

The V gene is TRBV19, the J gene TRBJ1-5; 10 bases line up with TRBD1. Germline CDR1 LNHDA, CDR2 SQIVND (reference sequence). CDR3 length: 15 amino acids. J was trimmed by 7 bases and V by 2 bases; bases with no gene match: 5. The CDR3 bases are TGTGCCAGTAGTATACGGACAGGGGGAGGACAGCCCCAGCATTTT. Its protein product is CASSIRTGGGQPQHF.